This entry lists 3 T cell receptor beta chains sequenced from one sample in a study of blood T cells in healthy people across ages. It was with a sample-barcoded 5' primer and a J-beta primer mix that a second PCR of about 7 to 12 cycles was run. TCRdb processed the 5' RACE reads anew with MiXCR; each CDR3 protein has one entry. The sample comprises fewer than 2 million distinct CDR3 sequences, 30% to 40% of which are singletons, and 23% rests with the top ten. The sample was blood. The receptors here all came from a human donor in good health.

This chain joins TRBV15 and TRBJ2-1; a weak D match, TRBD2 (5 bases). The ends were cut back, 0 bases at V and 7 bases at J, with 10 bases in the middle. The CDR3 sequence is 14 residues long. Germline V CDR1 and CDR2: LNHNV, YYDKDF (reference sequence). CDR3: CATSRDQSGNEQFF. For the CDR3, the DNA is TGTGCCACCAGCAGAGATCAATCGGGGAATGAGCAGTTCTTC.

This clonotype was seen more than once but under ten times. The V gene is TRBV5-6, the J gene TRBJ2-4, with TRBD1 matching 8 bases. CDR1 is SGHDT, CDR2 YYEEEE, per germline. The V and J ends lost 4 bases and 2 bases, in that order; junction bases with no gene match: 8. This CDR3 is 16 amino acids long. Written as DNA, the CDR3 is TGTGCCAGCAGCACACCAGGGGGCGCGACCAAAAACATTCAGTACTTC. Encoded protein: CASSTPGGATKNIQYF.

The chain links TRBV7-2 to TRBJ2-3; D may be TRBD2 (5 bases). Looked up from germline, CDR1 is SGHTA and CDR2 is FQGNSA. Trimming removed 5 bases from V and 3 bases from J, with 27 bases in between. CDR3 length equals 19 residues. This chain's CDR3 is CASSPRASGFHIKTDTQYF. Written as DNA, the CDR3 is TGTGCCAGCAGCCCAAGGGCCTCGGGATTCCATATAAAAACAGATACGCAGTATTTT.